These T cell receptor beta chains were read from a single sample in a study of spatial heterogeneity in lung cancer. Via MiXCR, TCRdb re-called the 5' RACE reads, giving one row per CDR3 protein. The sample holds 25,000 to 30,000 distinct CDR3 sequences; around 7.4% are singletons and the top ten take more than 20%. Here the sequenced sample was lung tumor tissue, taken at surgery. These receptors all come from a male donor with early-stage non-small cell lung cancer. Each CDR3 is given without its conserved first and last residue. Some rows mark clone size as missing; the rest say once, few, many or name a class of expanded clone.

V gene	clone size	J gene	CDR3 protein
TRBV7-8	NA	TRBJ2-5	ASSFQMEETQY
TRBV24-1	few	TRBJ2-2	ATSDLIQNTGELF
TRBV7-2	NA	TRBJ2-1	ASSLAQAGGQHEQF
TRBV7-2	many	TRBJ1-1	ASSSRSGDTEAF
TRBV6-5	few	TRBJ2-4	ASSRTGGARNIQY
TRBV7-9	many	TRBJ2-6	ASSSQQGANVLT
TRBV5-6	many	TRBJ2-7	ASSHGGSYEQY
TRBV28	many	TRBJ2-5	ASTAEVLETQY
TRBV6-2/TRBV6-3	few	TRBJ2-5	ASSLAGAIQETQY
TRBV5-1	many	TRBJ2-3	ASSLGGGSTDTQY
TRBV18	NA	TRBJ1-5	ASSPGEGLSNQPQH
TRBV20-1	medium-sized	TRBJ1-1	SAREGTGNTEAF
TRBV4-2	NA	TRBJ2-3	ASSQDGGGEGTDTQY
TRBV9	many	TRBJ1-3	ASSVEGTAGNTIY
TRBV9	few	TRBJ2-7	ASSVGARYEQY
TRBV6-2/TRBV6-3	NA	TRBJ2-1	ASSYGYNEQF
TRBV6-2/TRBV6-3	NA	TRBJ1-5	ASSYSGPQH
TRBV5-1	many	TRBJ2-7	ASSPQGGQGTGEQY
TRBV11-3	NA	TRBJ2-3	ASSPTRGADTQY
TRBV28	many	TRBJ1-5	ASSPYRGGQPQH
TRBV27	few	TRBJ1-6	ASSLGQDPGHSPLH
TRBV5-1	many	TRBJ1-3	ASSTTELLSGNTIY
TRBV6-2/TRBV6-3	NA	TRBJ2-1	ASSFSRTPLNEQF
TRBV3-1	many	TRBJ2-7	ASSRSPASGPQRGDEQY
TRBV28	medium-sized	TRBJ1-5	ASREQGVWGNQPQH
TRBV28	many	TRBJ2-7	ASIDRGRSSYEQY
TRBV7-9	NA	TRBJ1-2	ASSLIYYGYT
TRBV4-3	many	TRBJ1-3	ASSQGWTPGSGNTIY
TRBV7-2	many	TRBJ1-5	ASSQGQDQPQH
TRBV5-1	few	TRBJ2-1	ASSSNPQVSNEQF
TRBV7-2	many	TRBJ2-2	ASSSGLANGELF
TRBV18	many	TRBJ1-1	ASTINRGPGTEAF
TRBV12-3/TRBV12-4	many	TRBJ1-1	ASRSALGKAF
TRBV7-2	NA	TRBJ2-2	ASSPRGNTGELF
TRBV11-2	NA	TRBJ2-5	ASSLKWTGGDETQY
TRBV7-7	many	TRBJ2-2	ASSWGPTGELF
TRBV18	NA	TRBJ1-4	ASSRDRDSGKLF
TRBV14	few	TRBJ1-4	ASSAPTGGREKLF
TRBV20-1	few	TRBJ2-1	SAKEGVNEQF
TRBV7-2	NA	TRBJ2-2	ASSLDANTGELF
TRBV11-2	NA	TRBJ2-3	ASSLDPRGSAADTQY
TRBV12-3/TRBV12-4	medium-sized	TRBJ2-5	ASSWSQTQY
TRBV5-1	many	TRBJ1-1	ASSLEVRALEAF
TRBV28	NA	TRBJ1-5	ASSFAGENQPQH
TRBV6-6	many	TRBJ2-3	ASSLGITDTQY
TRBV5-6	NA	TRBJ2-7	ASSVTGTHSYEQY
TRBV5-1	many	TRBJ2-5	ASSPAGGEETQY
TRBV19	few	TRBJ2-7	ASSGGYEQY
TRBV18	many	TRBJ1-2	ASSPGQFNYGYT
TRBV5-1	many	TRBJ1-1	ASSSSYGVNTEAF
TRBV7-9	many	TRBJ1-1	ASSLMRENTEAF